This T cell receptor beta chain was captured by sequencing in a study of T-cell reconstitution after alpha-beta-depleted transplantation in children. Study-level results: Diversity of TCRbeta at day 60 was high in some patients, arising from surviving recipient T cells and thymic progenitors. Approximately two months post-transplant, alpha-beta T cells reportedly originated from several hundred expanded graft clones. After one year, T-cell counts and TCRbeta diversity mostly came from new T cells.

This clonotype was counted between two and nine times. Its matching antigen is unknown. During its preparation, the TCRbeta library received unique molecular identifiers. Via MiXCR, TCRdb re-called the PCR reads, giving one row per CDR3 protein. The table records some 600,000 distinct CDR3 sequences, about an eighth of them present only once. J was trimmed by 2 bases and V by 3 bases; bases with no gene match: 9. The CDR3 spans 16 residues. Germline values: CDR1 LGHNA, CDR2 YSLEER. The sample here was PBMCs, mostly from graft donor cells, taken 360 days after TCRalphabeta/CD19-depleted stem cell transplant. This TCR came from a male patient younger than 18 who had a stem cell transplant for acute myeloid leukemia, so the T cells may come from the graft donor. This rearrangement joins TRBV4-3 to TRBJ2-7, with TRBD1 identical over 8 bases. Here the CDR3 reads CASSQTPGGDPYEQYF. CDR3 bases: TGCGCCAGCAGCCAGACCCCAGGGGGCGACCCCTACGAGCAGTACTTC.